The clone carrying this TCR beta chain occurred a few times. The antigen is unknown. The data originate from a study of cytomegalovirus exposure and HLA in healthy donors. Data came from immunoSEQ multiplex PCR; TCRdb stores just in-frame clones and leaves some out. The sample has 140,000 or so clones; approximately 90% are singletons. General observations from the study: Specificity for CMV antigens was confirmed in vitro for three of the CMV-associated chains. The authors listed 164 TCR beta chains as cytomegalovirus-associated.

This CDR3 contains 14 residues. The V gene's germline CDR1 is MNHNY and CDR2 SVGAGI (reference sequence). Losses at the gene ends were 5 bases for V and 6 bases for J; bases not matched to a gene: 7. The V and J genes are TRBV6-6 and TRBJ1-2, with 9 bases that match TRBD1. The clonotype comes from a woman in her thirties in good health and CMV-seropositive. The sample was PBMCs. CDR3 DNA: TGTGCCAGCAGTGGTGGACAGGGGAGGGATGGCTACACCTTC. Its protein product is CASSGGQGRDGYTF.